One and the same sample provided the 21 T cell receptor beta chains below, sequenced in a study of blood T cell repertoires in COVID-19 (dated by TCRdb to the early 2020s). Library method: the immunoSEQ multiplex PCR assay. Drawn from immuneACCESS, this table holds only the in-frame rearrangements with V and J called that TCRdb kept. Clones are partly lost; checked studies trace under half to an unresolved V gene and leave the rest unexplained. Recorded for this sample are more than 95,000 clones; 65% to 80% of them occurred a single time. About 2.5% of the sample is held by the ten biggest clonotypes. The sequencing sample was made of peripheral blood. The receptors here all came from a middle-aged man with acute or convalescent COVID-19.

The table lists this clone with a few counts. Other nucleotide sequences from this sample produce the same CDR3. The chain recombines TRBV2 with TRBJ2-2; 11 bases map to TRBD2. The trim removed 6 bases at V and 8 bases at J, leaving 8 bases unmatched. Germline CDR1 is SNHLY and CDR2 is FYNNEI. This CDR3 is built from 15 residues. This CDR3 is CASSVLAGGTGELFF. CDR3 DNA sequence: TGTGCCAGCAGCGTTCTAGCGGGAGGTACTGGGGAGCTGTTTTTT.

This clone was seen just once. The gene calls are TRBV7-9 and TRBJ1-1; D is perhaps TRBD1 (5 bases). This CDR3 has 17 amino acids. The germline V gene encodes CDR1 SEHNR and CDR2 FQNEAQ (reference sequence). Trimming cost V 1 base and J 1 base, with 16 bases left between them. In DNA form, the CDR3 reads TGTGCCAGCAGCTTAGAGAAGGGGTTCTGGGAGAACACTGAAGCTTTCTTT. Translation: CASSLEKGFWENTEAFF.

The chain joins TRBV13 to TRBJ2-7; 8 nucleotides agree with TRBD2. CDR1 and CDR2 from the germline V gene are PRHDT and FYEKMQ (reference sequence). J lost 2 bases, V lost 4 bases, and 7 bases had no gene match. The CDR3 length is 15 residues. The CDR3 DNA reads TGTGCCAGCAGCTGGGCCCAGCGGGGGACCTACGAGCAGTACTTC. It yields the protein CASSWAQRGTYEQYF. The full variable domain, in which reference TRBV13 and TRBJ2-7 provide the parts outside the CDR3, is AAGVIQSPRHLIKEKRETATLKCYPIPRHDTVYWYQQGPGQDPQFLISFYEKMQSDKGSIPDRFSAQQFSDYHSELNMSSLELGDSALYFCASSWAQRGTYEQYFGPGTRLTVT.

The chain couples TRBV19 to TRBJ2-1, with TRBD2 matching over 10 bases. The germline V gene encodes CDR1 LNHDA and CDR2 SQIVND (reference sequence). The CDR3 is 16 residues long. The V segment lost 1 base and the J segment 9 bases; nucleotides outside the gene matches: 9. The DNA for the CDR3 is TGTGCCAGTAGTATAGGGTCAGCGGGAGGGCCGCGTGAGCAGTTCTTC. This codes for CASSIGSAGGPREQFF.

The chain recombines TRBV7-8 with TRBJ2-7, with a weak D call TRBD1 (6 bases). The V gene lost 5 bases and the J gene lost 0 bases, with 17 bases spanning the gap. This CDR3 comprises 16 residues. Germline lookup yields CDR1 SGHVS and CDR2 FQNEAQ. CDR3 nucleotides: TGTGCCAGCAGCGGACTTGGACAGACGACCTCCTACGAGCAGTACTTC. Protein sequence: CASSGLGQTTSYEQYF.

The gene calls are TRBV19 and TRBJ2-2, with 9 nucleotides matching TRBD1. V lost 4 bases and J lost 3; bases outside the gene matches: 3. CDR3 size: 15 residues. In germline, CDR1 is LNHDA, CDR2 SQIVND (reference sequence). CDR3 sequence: CASSRDRDYTGELFF. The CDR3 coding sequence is TGTGCCAGTAGTAGGGACAGGGATTACACCGGGGAGCTGTTTTTT.

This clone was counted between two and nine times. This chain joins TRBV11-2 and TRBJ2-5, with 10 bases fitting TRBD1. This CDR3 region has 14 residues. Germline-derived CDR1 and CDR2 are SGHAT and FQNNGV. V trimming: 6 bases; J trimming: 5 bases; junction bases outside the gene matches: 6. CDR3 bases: TGTGCCAGCAGACGGACAGGGGGTATGGAGACCCAGTACTTC. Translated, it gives CASRRTGGMETQYF.

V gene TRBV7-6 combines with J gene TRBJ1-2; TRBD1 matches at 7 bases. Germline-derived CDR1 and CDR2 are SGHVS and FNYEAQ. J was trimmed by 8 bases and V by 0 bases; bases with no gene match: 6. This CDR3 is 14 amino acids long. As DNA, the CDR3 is TGTGCCAGCAGCTTAGCAGGGTGGGACAGAGGCTACACCTTC. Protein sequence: CASSLAGWDRGYTF.

The CDR3 loop reads CAWSVFGWGYTF. CDR3 DNA sequence: TGTGCCTGGAGTGTATTCGGGTGGGGCTACACCTTC. The V gene is TRBV30, the J gene TRBJ1-2; D call uncertain. The germline V and J ends were trimmed by 0 bases and 8 bases, with 10 bases remaining between them. Germline CDR1 is GTSNPN and CDR2 is SVGIG (reference sequence). This CDR3 is built from 12 residues.

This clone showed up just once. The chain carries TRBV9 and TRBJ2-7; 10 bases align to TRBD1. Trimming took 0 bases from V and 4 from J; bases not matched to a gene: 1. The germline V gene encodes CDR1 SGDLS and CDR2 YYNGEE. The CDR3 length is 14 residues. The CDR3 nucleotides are TGTGCCAGCAGCGTAGGACAGGGGGCATACGAGCAGTACTTC. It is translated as CASSVGQGAYEQYF.

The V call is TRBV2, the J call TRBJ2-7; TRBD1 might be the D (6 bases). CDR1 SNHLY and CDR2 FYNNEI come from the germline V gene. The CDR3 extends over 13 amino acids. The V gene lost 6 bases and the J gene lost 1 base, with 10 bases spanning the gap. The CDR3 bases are TGTGCCAGCAGATTACAGGGATCCTACGAGCAGTACTTC. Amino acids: CASRLQGSYEQYF.

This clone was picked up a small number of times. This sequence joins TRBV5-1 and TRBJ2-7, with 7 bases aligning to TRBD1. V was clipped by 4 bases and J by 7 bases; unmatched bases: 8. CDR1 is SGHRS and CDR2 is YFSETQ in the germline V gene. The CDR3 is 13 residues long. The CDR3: CASSLTGMGEQYF. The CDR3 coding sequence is TGCGCCAGCAGCCTGACAGGGATGGGGGAGCAGTACTTC.

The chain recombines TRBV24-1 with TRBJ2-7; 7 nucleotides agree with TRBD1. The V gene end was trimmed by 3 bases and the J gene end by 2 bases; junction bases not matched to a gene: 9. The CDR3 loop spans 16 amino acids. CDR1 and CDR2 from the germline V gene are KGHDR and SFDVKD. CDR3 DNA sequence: TGTGCCACCAGTGATCGTGGACAGGATCCTCCCTACGAGCAGTACTTC. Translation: CATSDRGQDPPYEQYF.

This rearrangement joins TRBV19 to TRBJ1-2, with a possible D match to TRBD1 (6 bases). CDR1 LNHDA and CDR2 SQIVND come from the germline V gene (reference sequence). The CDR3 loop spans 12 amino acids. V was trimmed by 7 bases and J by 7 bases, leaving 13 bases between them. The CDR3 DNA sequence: TGTGCCAGTACTTCAGGGGCGTCTGGCTACACCTTC. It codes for CASTSGASGYTF.

CDR3: CASLWDRGNNQPQHF. The CDR3 coding sequence is TGTGCCAGCCTCTGGGACAGGGGGAACAATCAGCCCCAGCATTTT. The rearrangement uses TRBV2 and TRBJ1-5, with 11 bases identical to TRBD1. Germline V gene data show CDR1 as SNHLY and CDR2 as FYNNEI. V trimming: 8 bases; J trimming: 3 bases; junction bases outside the gene matches: 6. This CDR3 is 15 amino acids long.

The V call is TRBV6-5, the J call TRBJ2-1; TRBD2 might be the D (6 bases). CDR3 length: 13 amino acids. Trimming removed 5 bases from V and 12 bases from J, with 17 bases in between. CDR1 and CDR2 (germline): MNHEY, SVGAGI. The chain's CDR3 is CASSTRGMEGQFF. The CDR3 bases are TGTGCCAGCAGTACCCGGGGCATGGAGGGGCAGTTCTTC.

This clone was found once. The CDR3 region has the DNA TGTGCCACCAGGACAGGAGCACAAGAGACCCAGTACTTC. This gives the protein CATRTGAQETQYF. The V gene is TRBV19, the J gene TRBJ2-5; 7 positions match TRBD1. The germline CDR1 and CDR2 sequences are LNHDA and SQIVND (reference sequence). J was trimmed by 2 bases and V by 10 bases; bases with no gene match: 7. The CDR3 runs 13 residues.

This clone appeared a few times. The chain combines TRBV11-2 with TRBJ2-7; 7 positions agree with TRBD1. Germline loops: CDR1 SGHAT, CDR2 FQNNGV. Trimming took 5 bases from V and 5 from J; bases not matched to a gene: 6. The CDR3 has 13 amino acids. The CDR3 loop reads CASSLDRDHEQYF. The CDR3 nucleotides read TGTGCCAGCAGCCTCGACAGGGACCACGAGCAGTACTTC.

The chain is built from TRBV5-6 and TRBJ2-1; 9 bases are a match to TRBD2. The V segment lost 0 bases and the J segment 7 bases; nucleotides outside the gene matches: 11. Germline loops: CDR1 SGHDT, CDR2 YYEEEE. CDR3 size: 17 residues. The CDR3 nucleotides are TGTGCCAGCAGCTTGGGGTCTAGCGGGGCCTACGGGAATGAGCAGTTCTTC. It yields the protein CASSLGSSGAYGNEQFF.

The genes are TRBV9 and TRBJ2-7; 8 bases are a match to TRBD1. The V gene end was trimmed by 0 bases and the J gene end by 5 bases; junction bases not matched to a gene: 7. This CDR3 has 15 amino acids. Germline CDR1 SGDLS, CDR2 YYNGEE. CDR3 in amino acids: CASSVEAGGYNEQYF. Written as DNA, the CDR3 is TGTGCCAGCAGCGTAGAAGCAGGGGGCTACAACGAGCAGTACTTC.

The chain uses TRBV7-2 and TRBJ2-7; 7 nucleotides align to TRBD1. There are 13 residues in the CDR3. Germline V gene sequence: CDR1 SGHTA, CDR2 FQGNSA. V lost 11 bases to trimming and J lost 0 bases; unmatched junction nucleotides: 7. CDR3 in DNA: TGTGCCTCAGAAGACAGGGACTCCTACGAGCAGTACTTC. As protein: CASEDRDSYEQYF.